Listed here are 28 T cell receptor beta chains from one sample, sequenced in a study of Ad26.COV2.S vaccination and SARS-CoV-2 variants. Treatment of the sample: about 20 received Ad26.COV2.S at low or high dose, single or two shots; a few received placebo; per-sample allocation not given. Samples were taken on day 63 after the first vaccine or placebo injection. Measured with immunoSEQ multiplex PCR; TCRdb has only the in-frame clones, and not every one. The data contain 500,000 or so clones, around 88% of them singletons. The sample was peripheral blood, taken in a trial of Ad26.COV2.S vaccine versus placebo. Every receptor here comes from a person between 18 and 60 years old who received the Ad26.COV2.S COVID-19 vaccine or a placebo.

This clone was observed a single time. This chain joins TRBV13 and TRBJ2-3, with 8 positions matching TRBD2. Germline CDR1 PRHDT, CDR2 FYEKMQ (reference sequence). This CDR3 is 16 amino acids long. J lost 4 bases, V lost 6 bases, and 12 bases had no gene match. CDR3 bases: TGTGCCAGCAGTTCGGTCGGGAGGGGGAGGTCAGATACGCAGTATTTT. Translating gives CASSSVGRGRSDTQYF.

CDR3 in amino acids: CASSLLADEQYF. DNA of the CDR3: TGTGCCAGCAGCTTGTTAGCTGACGAGCAGTACTTC. This chain uses TRBV7-2 with TRBJ2-7; no reliable D call. The V gene's germline CDR1 is SGHTA and CDR2 FQGNSA. CDR3 length: 12 residues. V shed 3 bases and J shed 5 bases, with 8 bases lying between them.

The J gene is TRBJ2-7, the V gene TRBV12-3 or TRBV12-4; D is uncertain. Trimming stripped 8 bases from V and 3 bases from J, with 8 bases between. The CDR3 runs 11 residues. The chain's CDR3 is CASAMGYEQYF. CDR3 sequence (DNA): TGTGCCAGCGCCATGGGCTACGAGCAGTACTTC.

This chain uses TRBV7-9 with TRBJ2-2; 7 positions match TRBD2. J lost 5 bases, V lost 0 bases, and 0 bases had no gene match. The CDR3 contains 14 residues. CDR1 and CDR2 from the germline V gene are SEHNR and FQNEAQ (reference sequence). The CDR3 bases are TGTGCCAGCAGCTTAGCGCGGGGGACCGGGGAGCTGTTTTTT. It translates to CASSLARGTGELFF.

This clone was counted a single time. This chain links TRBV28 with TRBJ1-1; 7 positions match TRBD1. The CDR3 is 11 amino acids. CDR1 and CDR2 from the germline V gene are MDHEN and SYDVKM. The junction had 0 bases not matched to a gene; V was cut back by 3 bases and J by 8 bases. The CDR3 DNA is TGTGCCAGCAGTTTGGGACAGGAAGCTTTCTTT. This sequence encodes CASSLGQEAFF.

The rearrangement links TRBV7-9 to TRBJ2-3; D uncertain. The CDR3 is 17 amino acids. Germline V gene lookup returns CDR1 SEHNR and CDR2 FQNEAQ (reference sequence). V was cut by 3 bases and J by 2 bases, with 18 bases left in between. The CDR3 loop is CASSFPVTSADTDTQYF. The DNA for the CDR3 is TGTGCCAGCAGCTTCCCTGTCACCAGCGCCGACACAGATACGCAGTATTTT.

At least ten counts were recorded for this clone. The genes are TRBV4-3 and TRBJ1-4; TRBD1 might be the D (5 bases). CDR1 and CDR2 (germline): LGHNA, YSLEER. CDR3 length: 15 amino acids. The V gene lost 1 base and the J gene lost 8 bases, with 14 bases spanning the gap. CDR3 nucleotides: TGCGCCAGCAGCCAAGTAGGCTCGGGGCGGGAAAAACTGTTTTTT. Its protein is CASSQVGSGREKLFF.

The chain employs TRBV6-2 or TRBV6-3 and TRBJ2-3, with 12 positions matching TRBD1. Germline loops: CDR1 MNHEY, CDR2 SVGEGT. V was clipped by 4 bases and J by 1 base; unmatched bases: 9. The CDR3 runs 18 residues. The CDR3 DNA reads TGTGCCAGCAGTTCATCTCCGGGACAGGGGGCTGGCACAGATACGCAGTATTTT. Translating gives CASSSSPGQGAGTDTQYF.

The chain's CDR3 is CASSSRAGVTDTQYF. The CDR3 nucleotides read TGTGCCAGCAGCTCCCGAGCGGGAGTCACAGATACGCAGTATTTT. The J gene is TRBJ2-3, the V gene TRBV9; TRBD2 aligns across 8 bases. V gave up 4 bases and J gave up 2 bases; unmatched junction bases: 6. CDR3 length: 15 amino acids. The germline gives CDR1 SGDLS, CDR2 YYNGEE.

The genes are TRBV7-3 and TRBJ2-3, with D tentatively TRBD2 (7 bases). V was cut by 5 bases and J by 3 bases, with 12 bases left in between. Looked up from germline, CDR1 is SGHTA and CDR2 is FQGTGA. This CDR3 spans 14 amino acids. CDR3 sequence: CASSRGGGTDTQYF. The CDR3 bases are TGTGCCAGCAGCCGGGGAGGGGGGACAGATACGCAGTATTTT.

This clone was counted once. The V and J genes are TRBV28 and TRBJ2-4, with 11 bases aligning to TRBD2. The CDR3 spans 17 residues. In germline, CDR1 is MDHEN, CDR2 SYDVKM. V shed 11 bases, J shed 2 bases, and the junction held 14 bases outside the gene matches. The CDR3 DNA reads TGTGCCTCGAGTGAGTCTTCTAGCGGGAGGACCAAAAACATTCAGTACTTC. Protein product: CASSESSSGRTKNIQYF. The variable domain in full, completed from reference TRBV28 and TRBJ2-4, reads DVKVTQSSRYLVKRTGEKVFLECVQDMDHENMFWYRQDPGLGLRLIYFSYDVKMKEKGDIPEGYSVSREKKERFSLILESASTNQTSMYLCASSESSSGRTKNIQYFGAGTRLSVL.

The CDR3 bases are TGTGCCAGCAGCCTCACTAGCGGTCAAGAGACCCAGTACTTC. It is translated as CASSLTSGQETQYF. This rearrangement joins TRBV3-1 (or the pseudogene TRBV3-2) to TRBJ2-5, with TRBD2 matching 8 bases. CDR3 length equals 14 residues. In germline, CDR1 is LGHDT, CDR2 YNNKEL (reference sequence). V was pared by 4 bases and J by 2 bases, with 3 bases of the junction left unmatched.

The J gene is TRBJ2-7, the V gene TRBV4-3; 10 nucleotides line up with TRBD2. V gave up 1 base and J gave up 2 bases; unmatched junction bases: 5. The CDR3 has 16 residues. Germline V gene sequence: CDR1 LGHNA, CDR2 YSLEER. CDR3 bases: TGCGCCAGCAGCCAAGTAGTAGCGGGAGGCCCCTACGAGCAGTACTTC. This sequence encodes CASSQVVAGGPYEQYF.

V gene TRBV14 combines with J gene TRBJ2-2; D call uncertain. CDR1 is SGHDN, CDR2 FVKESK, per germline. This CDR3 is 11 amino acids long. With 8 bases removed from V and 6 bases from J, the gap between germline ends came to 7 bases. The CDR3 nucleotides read TGTGCCAGCGGGCGGCCCGGGGAGCTGTTTTTT. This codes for CASGRPGELFF.

DNA for the CDR3: TGTGCCAGCATGGCTGTGGGGGTCTCCTACGAGCAGTACTTC. It encodes CASMAVGVSYEQYF. The gene calls are TRBV27 and TRBJ2-7, with D perhaps given as TRBD1 or TRBD2 (5 bases each). CDR3 length: 14 amino acids. V lost 7 bases and J 0 bases, leaving 13 bases between the germline ends. Germline V gene lookup returns CDR1 MNHEY and CDR2 SMNVEV (reference sequence).

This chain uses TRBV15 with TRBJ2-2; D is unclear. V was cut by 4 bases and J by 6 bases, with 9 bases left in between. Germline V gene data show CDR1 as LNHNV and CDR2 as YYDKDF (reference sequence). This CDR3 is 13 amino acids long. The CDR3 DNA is TGTGCCACCAGCAAACAGCTCTCCGGGGAGCTGTTTTTT. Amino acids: CATSKQLSGELFF.

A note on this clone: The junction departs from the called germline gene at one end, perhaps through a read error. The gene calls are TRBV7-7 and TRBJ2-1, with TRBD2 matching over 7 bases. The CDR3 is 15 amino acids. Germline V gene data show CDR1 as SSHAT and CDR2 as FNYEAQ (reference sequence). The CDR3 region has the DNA TGTGCTAGCAGCTTAGGGGAGCGGGGTGACAATGAGCAGTTCTTC. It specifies CASSLGERGDNEQFF.

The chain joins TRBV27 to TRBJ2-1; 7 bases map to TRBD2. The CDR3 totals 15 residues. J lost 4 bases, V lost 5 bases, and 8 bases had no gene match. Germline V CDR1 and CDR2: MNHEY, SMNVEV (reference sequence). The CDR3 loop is CASSRGSRGYNEQFF. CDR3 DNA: TGTGCCAGCAGTCGCGGGAGCCGAGGTTACAATGAGCAGTTCTTC.

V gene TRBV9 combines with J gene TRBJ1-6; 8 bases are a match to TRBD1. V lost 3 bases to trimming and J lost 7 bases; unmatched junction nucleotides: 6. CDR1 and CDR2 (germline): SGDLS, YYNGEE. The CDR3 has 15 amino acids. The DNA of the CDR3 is TGTGCCAGCAGCGCCCGGGACAGGCCAAATTCACCCCTCCACTTT. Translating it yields CASSARDRPNSPLHF.

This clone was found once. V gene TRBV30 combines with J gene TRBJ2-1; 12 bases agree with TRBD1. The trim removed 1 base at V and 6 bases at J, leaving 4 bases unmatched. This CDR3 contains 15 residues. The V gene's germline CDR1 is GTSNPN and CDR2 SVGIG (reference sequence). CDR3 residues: CAWSGGTGGINEQFF. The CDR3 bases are TGTGCCTGGAGTGGGGGGACAGGGGGCATCAATGAGCAGTTCTTC.

CDR3 in amino acids: CASSHLDGTSLQFF. In nucleotides, the CDR3 is TGTGCCAGCAGCCACCTAGATGGGACTTCGCTGCAGTTCTTC. This chain joins TRBV3-1 (or the pseudogene TRBV3-2) and TRBJ2-1, with D possibly matching TRBD2 (6 bases). The CDR3 has 14 amino acids. V was trimmed by 3 bases and J by 12 bases, leaving 18 bases between them. Germline values: CDR1 LGHDT, CDR2 YNNKEL (reference sequence).

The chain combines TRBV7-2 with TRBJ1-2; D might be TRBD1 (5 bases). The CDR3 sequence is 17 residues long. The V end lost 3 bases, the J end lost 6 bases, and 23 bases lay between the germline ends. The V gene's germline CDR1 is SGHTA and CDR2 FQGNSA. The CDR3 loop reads CASSFEGLAGRMNGYTF. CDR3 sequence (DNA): TGTGCCAGCAGCTTTGAGGGATTGGCAGGGAGGATGAATGGCTACACCTTC.

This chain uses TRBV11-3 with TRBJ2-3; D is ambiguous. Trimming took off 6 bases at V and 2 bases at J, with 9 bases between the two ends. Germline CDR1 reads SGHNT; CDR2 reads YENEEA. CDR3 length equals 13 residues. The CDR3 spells CASSSKDTDTQYF. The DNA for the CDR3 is TGTGCCAGCAGTTCCAAAGACACAGATACGCAGTATTTT.

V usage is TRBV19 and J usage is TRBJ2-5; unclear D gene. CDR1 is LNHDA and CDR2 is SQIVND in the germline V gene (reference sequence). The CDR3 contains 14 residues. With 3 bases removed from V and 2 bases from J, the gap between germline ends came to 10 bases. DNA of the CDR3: TGTGCCAGTAGTATTCCCGGTAGGCAAGAGACCCAGTACTTC. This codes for CASSIPGRQETQYF.

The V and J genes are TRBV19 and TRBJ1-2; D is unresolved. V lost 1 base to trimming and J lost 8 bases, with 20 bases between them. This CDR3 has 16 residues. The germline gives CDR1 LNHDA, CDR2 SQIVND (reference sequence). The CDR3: CASSIGAGGGGVGYTF. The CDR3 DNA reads TGTGCCAGTAGTATAGGCGCGGGAGGCGGCGGTGTAGGCTACACCTTC.

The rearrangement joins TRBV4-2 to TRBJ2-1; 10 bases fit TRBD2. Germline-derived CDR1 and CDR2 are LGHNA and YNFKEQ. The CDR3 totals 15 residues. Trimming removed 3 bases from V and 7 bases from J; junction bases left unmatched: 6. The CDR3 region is CASSHPSGSLNEQFF. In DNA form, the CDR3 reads TGTGCCAGCAGCCATCCTAGCGGGAGTTTGAATGAGCAGTTCTTC.

Here the CDR3 DNA reads TGTGCCAGCTCACCACTTCGGGATAACTATGGCTACACCTTC. It codes for CASSPLRDNYGYTF. V gene TRBV18 combines with J gene TRBJ1-2, with D unclear. The CDR3 totals 14 residues. Germline CDR1 KGHSH, CDR2 LQKENI. V was pared by 1 base and J by 1 base, with 7 bases between.

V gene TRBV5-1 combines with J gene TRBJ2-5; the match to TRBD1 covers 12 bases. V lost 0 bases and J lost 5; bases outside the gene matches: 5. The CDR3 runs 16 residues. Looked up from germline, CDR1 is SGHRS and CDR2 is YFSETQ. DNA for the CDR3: TGCGCCAGCAGCTTGGAGGGACAGGGGGCGCGGGAGACCCAGTACTTC. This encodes CASSLEGQGARETQYF.